The T cell receptor (beta chain) under discussion was sequenced for a study of radiotherapy plus CTLA-4 blockade in lung cancer. Background on the study: Among all patients, approximately 17% showed objective responses, while about 30% had disease control.

With 5 bases removed from V and 0 bases from J, the gap between germline ends came to 7 bases. CDR1 is LNHDA, CDR2 SQIVND, per germline (reference sequence). The CDR3 spans 13 residues. Sequenced by immunoSEQ multiplex PCR; TCRdb stores in-frame clones only, minus some. This repertoire shows 58,000 or so clones, approximately 80% found once; its top ten account for 16%. Remarks on this clone: Its antigen is currently unknown.

CTLA-4 blockade with ipilimumab, together with focal radiation, was given to patients with chemo-refractory metastatic non-small-cell lung cancer. Study-wide results and limits: Together with interferon-beta, which increased in serum after radiation, early dynamic changes in blood T cell clones were reportedly the best predictors of response. In blood, tumor-derived TCR clones expanded after radiotherapy plus ipilimumab.

Sequencing used peripheral blood, obtained from a patient treated with radiotherapy plus ipilimumab. This receptor was obtained from a human donor with non-small cell lung cancer who had a complete response to radiotherapy plus ipilimumab. The chain links TRBV19 to TRBJ2-5; D gene uncertain. The CDR3 spells CASSGQHQETQYF. The CDR3 DNA sequence: TGTGCCAGTAGTGGGCAGCACCAAGAGACCCAGTACTTC.